Listed below are T cell receptor beta chains from one sample, sequenced in a study of blood T cell repertoires in COVID-19. Sequencing was performed with immunoSEQ multiplex PCR; in TCRdb, only in-frame clones are kept and a portion is missing. This sample carries 350,000 to 450,000 clones, just under 90% of them seen once, and the ten largest clones take 1.5% to 2%. The sequenced sample consisted of PBMCs or T cells enriched from blood (not recorded which). Receptors were obtained from a woman in her 30s who had recovered from COVID-19. Each CDR3 is given with its conserved first and last residue. D genes are given only for firm matches. The size field is filled for only some rows; it gives once, few, many or a size class.

V gene	clone size	D gene	J gene	CDR3 protein	CDR3 DNA
TRBV7-3	NA	TRBD2	TRBJ2-1	CASSLSTSGRNEQFF	TGTGCCAGCAGCTTATCGACTAGCGGGAGGAATGAGCAGTTCTTC
TRBV10-3	NA	NA	TRBJ2-1	CAIRHPGTLNNEQFF	TGTGCCATCAGACACCCCGGGACTCTAAACAATGAGCAGTTCTTC
TRBV4-3	NA	TRBD1	TRBJ1-2	CASSQTGEGYGYTF	TGCGCCAGCAGCCAAACAGGGGAAGGATATGGCTACACCTTC
TRBV5-1	NA	NA	TRBJ1-6	CASSLRQGSYNSPLHF	TGCGCCAGCAGCTTGAGGCAGGGCTCCTATAATTCACCCCTCCACTTT
TRBV10-3	NA	NA	TRBJ2-2	CAIKWTQNTGELFF	TGTGCCATCAAATGGACACAGAACACCGGGGAGCTGTTTTTT
TRBV18	once	TRBD1	TRBJ1-5	CASSPGRGYQPQHF	TGTGCCAGCTCACCAGGCAGGGGGTATCAGCCCCAGCATTTT
TRBV18	NA	NA	TRBJ2-2	CASSPAGGANTGELFF	TGTGCCAGCTCACCCGCGGGCGGAGCGAACACCGGGGAGCTGTTTTTT
TRBV19	NA	NA	TRBJ2-3	CASSIGAGTDTQYF	TGTGCCAGTAGTATCGGAGCCGGGACAGATACGCAGTATTTT
TRBV29-1	NA	NA	TRBJ2-1	CSVGRRGIEQFF	TGCAGCGTTGGACGCAGGGGTATTGAGCAGTTCTTC
TRBV18	NA	NA	TRBJ1-5	CASSPSRGSNQPQHF	TGTGCCAGCTCACCATCTAGGGGTAGCAATCAGCCCCAGCATTTT
TRBV7-3	NA	TRBD1	TRBJ1-1	CASSLSPNRGPNTEAFF	TGTGCCAGCAGCTTATCCCCAAACAGGGGCCCGAACACTGAAGCTTTCTTT
TRBV27	NA	NA	TRBJ2-7	CASSLSAQYEQYF	TGTGCCAGCAGTTTATCGGCCCAATACGAGCAGTACTTC
TRBV7-9	NA	NA	TRBJ2-7	CASSAAGQRSYEQYF	TGTGCCAGCAGCGCTGCGGGACAGAGATCCTACGAGCAGTACTTC
TRBV30	NA	NA	TRBJ1-5	CAWSVRLTDNQPQHF	TGTGCCTGGAGTGTACGGTTGACAGACAATCAGCCCCAGCATTTT
TRBV2	NA	TRBD1	TRBJ2-7	CASSAGWTGGYEQYF	TGTGCCAGCAGTGCGGGGTGGACAGGGGGCTACGAGCAGTACTTC
TRBV5-1	NA	TRBD2	TRBJ2-3	CASSLHSGGPTDTQYF	TGCGCCAGCAGCTTGCATTCGGGGGGGCCGACAGATACGCAGTATTTT
TRBV19	NA	NA	TRBJ1-5	CASSITVLNQPQHF	TGTGCCAGTAGTATAACAGTACTCAATCAGCCCCAGCATTTT
TRBV7-6	NA	NA	TRBJ2-7	CASSSAGGLAGPREYEQYF	TGTGCCAGCAGCTCAGCAGGGGGTTTAGCGGGGCCTCGTGAGTACGAGCAGTACTTC
TRBV18	NA	TRBD1	TRBJ1-1	CASSPGQIMNTEAFF	TGTGCCAGCTCACCGGGACAGATCATGAACACTGAAGCTTTCTTT
TRBV7-3	NA	NA	TRBJ2-7	CASSLHRGLAGTPSYEQYF	TGTGCCAGCAGCTTACACCGTGGCCTGGCGGGTACTCCCTCGTACGAGCAGTACTTC
TRBV9	few	TRBD2	TRBJ2-1	CASSSPSAGGPSSEQFF	TGTGCCAGCAGCTCCCCCTCAGCGGGAGGGCCGAGTAGTGAGCAGTTCTTC
TRBV6-2/TRBV6-3	once	TRBD1	TRBJ1-2	CASSPIDRAGGYTF	TGTGCCAGCAGCCCTATCGACAGGGCTGGGGGCTACACCTTC
TRBV4-3	once	NA	TRBJ1-4	CASSQAITAGDSTNEKLFF	TGCGCCAGCAGCCAAGCTATTACGGCGGGGGATTCAACTAATGAAAAACTGTTTTTT
TRBV7-9	NA	TRBD2	TRBJ2-5	CASSLRDSGRAGETQYF	TGTGCCAGCAGCTTGAGGGATAGCGGGAGGGCCGGGGAGACCCAGTACTTC
TRBV30	NA	TRBD1	TRBJ1-5	CAWSGTGSTNQPQHF	TGTGCCTGGAGTGGGACAGGGTCAACCAATCAGCCCCAGCATTTT
TRBV6-2/TRBV6-3	NA	TRBD1	TRBJ1-4	CASSPPTGGEGNEKLFF	TGTGCCAGCAGCCCTCCGACAGGGGGAGAGGGTAATGAAAAACTGTTTTTT